Described below is a single TCR beta chain sequence and its context. What it binds is unknown. Germline assignment: CDR1 MNHEY and CDR2 SMNVEV (reference sequence). The J segment lost 0 bases and the V segment lost 7 bases, leaving 16 bases of the junction unmatched. This CDR3 contains 20 residues. Each person with ophthalmopathy scored at least 3 on the Clinical Activity Score, reached NOSPECS grade 4 or higher, and had been ill under 3 months. This record comes from a study of T cells in Graves' hyperthyroidism and ophthalmopathy. Study observations and caveats: Stable hyperthyroidism was told apart from ophthalmopathy by a model built on 13 V-J features. Blood held most thyroid clonotypes expanded above 0.001 frequency.

RNA transcripts served as the template for amplifying TCR beta CDR3 regions. The HTBI set primed first-round TCR CDR3 RT-PCR. TCRdb re-called the multiplex PCR reads with MiXCR, one entry per CDR3 protein. The sample shows more than 300,000 distinct CDR3 sequences, around 18% of them seen only once. This sequence originates from a man between 18 and 35 years old with Graves' ophthalmopathy. The chain combines TRBV27 with TRBJ2-6, with 9 positions matching TRBD1. The sample comprised blood. CDR3 bases: TGTGCCAGCACCTTCCTAAGGGGGGGACAGGGACACTCTGGGGCCAACGTCCTGACTTTC. Protein sequence: CASTFLRGGQGHSGANVLTF.